This T cell receptor (beta chain) comes out of a study of blood T cell repertoires in COVID-19. In the study overall: Specimens from acute and convalescent COVID-19 originated in the United States, Italy and Spain. T cells, B-cell-depleted T cells, or PBMCs provided the cDNA or gDNA that served as material.

Source study methods: Amplification from reference gene primers served as the basis for estimated nucleated cell counts. Sequencing was performed with immunoSEQ multiplex PCR; in TCRdb, only in-frame clones are kept and a portion is missing. That table furnishes V, J and clone size, whereas the DNA furnished D and trimming. The sample consists of 140,000 or so clones, about 83% of them appearing once. The germline V gene has CDR1 SGHRS and CDR2 YFSETQ. The CDR3 runs 15 residues. The V and J ends lost 3 bases and 1 base, in that order; junction bases with no gene match: 6. Sequencing was carried out using peripheral blood. The receptor comes from a man over 45 with acute or convalescent COVID-19. The chain is built from TRBV5-1 and TRBJ1-1; 7 nucleotides match TRBD1. In DNA form, the CDR3 reads TGCGCCAGCAGCTCGCCAAGGACAGGGAACACTGAAGCTTTCTTT. Translation gives CASSSPRTGNTEAFF.